The table lists the clone carrying this T cell receptor beta chain with many counts. The sample belongs to a study of kidney transplant recipient with SARS-CoV-2 infection. CDR1 ENHRY and CDR2 SYGVKD come from the germline V gene. This CDR3 has 12 residues. The V end was cut by 7 bases, the J end by 4 bases, with 10 bases between. A single record per CDR3 protein comes from TCRdb applying MiXCR to the reads. The table records under 300,000 distinct CDR3 sequences, roughly 26% of them present only once. The chain links TRBV10-3 to TRBJ2-5; D not certain. The sequences come from a blood sample, collected at baseline and on roughly day 110 from a kidney transplant recipient. This receptor was taken from a young adult male patient who had COVID-19 and was a kidney transplant recipient. Some T cells may be the graft donor's. The CDR3: CAITRTPETQYF. In DNA form, the CDR3 reads TGTGCCATCACCCGAACCCCAGAGACCCAGTACTTC.